These T cell receptor beta chains were read from a single sample in a study of post-analysis software for immune sequencing data. TCRdb redid the calling of the PCR reads with MiXCR, one entry per CDR3 protein. The data contain roughly 570,000 distinct CDR3 sequences, 34% of them singletons. The sequencing sample was made of blood. The receptor set was obtained from a girl aged 2-17 years with multiple sclerosis. The CDR3 runs from the conserved cysteine through the conserved F or W. Each record gives: J gene, V gene, D gene, clone size, CDR3 protein, CDR3 DNA. A D gene is named only where the DNA matches it firmly. Expanded clones get a size class; other rows say once, few or many, or leave the size out.

>TRBJ2-1|TRBV12-3/TRBV12-4|TRBD2|few
CASRVGLAYNEQFF
TGTGCCAGCAGAGTAGGACTAGCGTACAATGAGCAGTTCTTC
>TRBJ2-2|TRBV12-3/TRBV12-4|.|few
CASILRENTGELFF
TGTGCCAGCATCCTAAGGGAGAACACCGGGGAGCTGTTTTTT
>TRBJ2-3|TRBV29-1|TRBD2|once
CGALGTSGSTDTQYF
TGCGGCGCTCTCGGGACTAGCGGGAGCACAGATACGCAGTATTTT
>TRBJ2-5|TRBV6-5|.|.
CASTLGPGDGETQYF
TGTGCCAGCACCCTAGGACCAGGGGATGGAGAGACCCAGTACTTC
>TRBJ2-7|TRBV29-1|.|few
CSVELGSYEQYF
TGCAGCGTTGAGTTAGGATCTTACGAGCAGTACTTC
>TRBJ2-7|TRBV6-1|TRBD2|once
CASSTLSGKIF
TGTGCCAGCAGTACTTTAAGCGGGAAGATCTTC
>TRBJ2-3|TRBV5-1|.|few
CASSLEQILTDTQYF
TGCGCCAGCAGCTTGGAACAGATACTCACAGATACGCAGTATTTT
>TRBJ2-5|TRBV29-1|.|.
CSVEGDNPGSETQYF
TGCAGCGTTGAAGGCGACAACCCGGGTTCCGAGACCCAGTACTTC
>TRBJ1-2|TRBV6-5|TRBD1|.
CASRGTGGNHGYTF
TGTGCCAGCAGGGGGACAGGGGGCAACCATGGCTACACCTTC
>TRBJ2-7|TRBV6-6|TRBD1|many
CASSYDRAVIYEQYF
TGTGCCAGCAGTTACGACAGGGCGGTAATCTACGAGCAGTACTTC
>TRBJ1-4|TRBV12-3/TRBV12-4|TRBD1|few
CASSAGQSSEKLFF
TGTGCCAGCAGTGCGGGACAGTCATCAGAAAAACTGTTTTTT